These 27 T cell receptor beta chains share one sample of origin, sequenced in a study of Graves' ophthalmopathy and Graves' hyperthyroidism. Amplified material comprised TCR beta CDR3 regions derived from RNA transcripts. First-round RT-PCR employed HTBI primers, with a second-round multiplex PCR after it. Each CDR3 protein gets one entry after TCRdb re-called the multiplex PCR reads with MiXCR. In the table there are about 370,000 distinct CDR3 sequences, approximately 18% of which are singletons. The sequenced material came from peripheral blood. The receptors derive from an adult woman with stable Graves' hyperthyroidism.

This clonotype was counted at least ten times. V and J are TRBV7-2 and TRBJ2-7, with unresolved D. The CDR3 runs to 12 residues. Trimming cost V 4 bases and J 4 bases, with 8 bases left between them. Germline CDR1 is SGHTA and CDR2 is FQGNSA. CDR3 nucleotide sequence: TGTGCCAGCAGCTCCGATGCGTACGAGCAGTACTTC. This encodes CASSSDAYEQYF.

In this sample, this clonotype turned up many times. J is TRBJ2-5 and V is TRBV11-2; D uncertain. The CDR3 runs 16 residues. The germline V and J ends were trimmed by 2 bases and 3 bases, with 16 bases remaining between them. Looked up from germline, CDR1 is SGHAT and CDR2 is FQNNGV. The CDR3 bases are TGTGCCAGCAGCTTAAACGATGGCGAGATTAAAGAGACCCAGTACTTC. Its protein is CASSLNDGEIKETQYF. Looking up the rest from reference TRBV11-2 and TRBJ2-5 gives the full variable domain: EAGVAQSPRYKIIEKRQSVAFWCNPISGHATLYWYQQILGQGPKLLIQFQNNGVVDDSQLPKDRFSAERLKGVDSTLKIQPAKLEDSAVYLCASSLNDGEIKETQYFGPGTRLLVL.

This clonotype was detected many times. V is TRBV12-3 or TRBV12-4 and J is TRBJ2-7; D may be TRBD2 (6 bases). Trimming took 6 bases from V and 4 from J, leaving 19 bases between them. This CDR3 is 15 amino acids long. The CDR3 protein is CASSPQAGNNYEQYF. The DNA of the CDR3 is TGTGCCAGCAGCCCTCAGGCGGGAAACAATTACGAGCAGTACTTC.

In its sample, this clonotype was seen many times. The chain's CDR3 is CASTQGLRQYF. CDR3 sequence (DNA): TGTGCCAGCACCCAGGGACTGCGCCAGTACTTC. The rearrangement links TRBV6-2 or TRBV6-3 to TRBJ2-7; D possibly corresponds to TRBD2 (6 bases). The CDR3 loop spans 11 amino acids. CDR1 is MNHEY and CDR2 is SVGEGT in the germline V gene. V was shortened by 7 bases and J by 10 bases, with 14 bases between the two germline ends.

This sequence joins TRBV6-5 and TRBJ1-5; D remains ambiguous. V was clipped by 4 bases and J by 3 bases, with 13 bases between them. The CDR3 runs 15 residues. Germline V gives CDR1 MNHEY, CDR2 SVGAGI. CDR3 amino acids: CASSFSLATNQPQHF. The DNA of the CDR3 is TGTGCCAGCAGTTTTTCTCTGGCCACCAATCAGCCCCAGCATTTT.

Comments on this clonotype: This CDR3 is missing its conserved last phenylalanine or tryptophan, likely due to a read error. The chain combines TRBV12-3 or TRBV12-4 with TRBJ2-5; 9 bases fit TRBD1. CDR3 length: 15 amino acids. With V trimmed by 6 bases and J by 9 bases, 14 bases remained unmatched. CDR3 sequence: CASRVSGQGWESQYY. The CDR3 DNA reads TGTGCCAGCAGAGTCTCGGGACAGGGATGGGAGTCCCAGTACTAC.

About this clonotype: One junction end does not reproduce the germline sequence, and a read error may be involved. The chain uses TRBV19 and TRBJ2-7; 14 nucleotides agree with TRBD2. The CDR3 runs to 19 residues. Germline V CDR1 and CDR2: LNHDA, SQIVND (reference sequence). CDR3 residues: CATQRRTSGRHDSSYEQCF. In DNA form, the CDR3 reads TGTGCCACTCAGAGAAGGACTAGCGGGAGGCATGATAGCTCCTACGAGCAGTGCTTC.

This clonotype was counted at least ten times. The chain has TRBV12-3 or TRBV12-4 and TRBJ1-1; D is possibly TRBD1 (5 bases). V was pared by 0 bases and J by 7 bases, with 12 bases between. The CDR3 sequence is 14 residues long. The CDR3 loop reads CASSLAGRNYEAFF. CDR3 nucleotide sequence: TGTGCCAGCAGTTTAGCGGGGCGGAATTATGAAGCTTTCTTT.

This clonotype was recorded at least ten times. The rearrangement uses TRBV4-1 and TRBJ1-5; D unclear. This CDR3 has 16 residues. The V end was cut by 1 base, the J end by 3 bases, with 13 bases between. Germline V gene data show CDR1 as MGHRA and CDR2 as YSYEKL. The CDR3 DNA follows: TGCGCCAGCAGCCAAGTCGGCCAGAAGAACAATCAGCCCCAGCATTTT. Translated, it gives CASSQVGQKNNQPQHF.

This clonotype was picked up many times. The gene calls are TRBV20-1 and TRBJ1-2; D perhaps matches TRBD1 (6 bases). The V end lost 4 bases, the J end lost 3 bases, and 18 bases lay between the germline ends. Germline CDR1 DFQATT, CDR2 SNEGSKA (reference sequence). The CDR3 runs 15 residues. The CDR3 nucleotides are TGCAGTGCTACCCCCCCACAGGGATGGGACTATGGCTACACCTTC. Protein sequence: CSATPPQGWDYGYTF.

This clonotype was found many times. A much larger clone differs from this one at a single base, so this may be a read error. The chain has TRBV12-3 or TRBV12-4 and TRBJ1-3; D perhaps matches TRBD1 (6 bases). The CDR3 contains 14 residues. CDR3 DNA: TGTGCCAGCAGCCAAGACAGGTCTGGAAACGCCATATATTTT. It encodes CASSQDRSGNAIYF.

This clonotype showed up many times. The chain combines TRBV6-2 or TRBV6-3 with TRBJ1-1; D gene unclear. The CDR3 runs to 15 residues. Trimming took 2 bases from V and 0 from J, leaving 10 bases between them. Germline assignment: CDR1 MNHEY and CDR2 SVGEGT. The CDR3 sequence: CASSYREGMNTEAFF. CDR3 sequence (DNA): TGTGCCAGCAGTTACCGCGAGGGCATGAACACTGAAGCTTTCTTT.

The J gene is TRBJ2-5, the V gene TRBV5-8; the match to TRBD2 covers 13 bases. Looked up from germline, CDR1 is SGHTS and CDR2 is YDEGEE. CDR3 length: 16 residues. Trimming took 0 bases from V and 5 from J; bases not matched to a gene: 4. CDR3 DNA sequence: TGTGCCAGCAGCTTGGAGGGGACTAGCGGGAAGGAGACCCAGTACTTC. The encoded protein is CASSLEGTSGKETQYF.

The table lists this clonotype with a few counts. The chain couples TRBV5-1 to TRBJ2-7; the D gene is possibly TRBD2 (7 bases). V lost 4 bases and J 5 bases, leaving 22 bases between the germline ends. There are 16 residues in the CDR3. CDR1 SGHRS and CDR2 YFSETQ come from the germline V gene. CDR3 loop: CASSLEVGGARDEQYF. CDR3 DNA sequence: TGCGCCAGCAGCCTGGAAGTTGGGGGGGCGAGGGACGAGCAGTACTTC.

This clonotype occurred many times. The rearrangement uses TRBV20-1 and TRBJ1-5, with D possibly matching TRBD1 (5 bases). The germline V gene has CDR1 DFQATT and CDR2 SNEGSKA (reference sequence). Trimming left V 5 bases short and J 3 bases short, with 14 bases between. The CDR3 has 14 amino acids. CDR3 nucleotide sequence: TGCAGTGCTGAGGCCGGGACGGACAATCAGCCCCAGCATTTT. It encodes CSAEAGTDNQPQHF.

This clonotype was seen ten or more times. The chain has TRBV11-2 and TRBJ1-5, with unresolved D. This CDR3 region has 14 residues. V was shortened by 0 bases and J by 6 bases, with 9 bases between the two germline ends. Germline CDR1 reads SGHAT; CDR2 reads FQNNGV. In DNA form, the CDR3 reads TGTGCCAGCAGCTTAGAGGTTGGAGGTCAGCCCCAGCATTTT. As protein: CASSLEVGGQPQHF.

This clonotype was picked up many times. The rearrangement uses TRBV7-9 and TRBJ2-7; no clear D. CDR1 is SEHNR, CDR2 FQNEAQ, per germline (reference sequence). Trimming shortened V by 1 base and J by 5 bases, and 12 bases separated the two germline ends. This CDR3 region has 14 residues. The CDR3 loop reads CASSLGRVSHEQYF. The CDR3 bases are TGTGCCAGCAGCTTAGGAAGGGTTAGCCACGAGCAGTACTTC.

This clonotype came up many times. J is TRBJ2-2 and V is TRBV12-3 or TRBV12-4; TRBD2 aligns across 13 bases. Trimming removed 5 bases from V and 6 bases from J; junction bases left unmatched: 12. The CDR3 is 18 residues long. This chain's CDR3 is CASSPPNGLAGVSGELFF. The CDR3 nucleotides are TGTGCCAGCAGTCCCCCCAACGGACTAGCGGGAGTATCCGGGGAGCTGTTTTTT.

Ten or more counts support this clonotype. The chain links TRBV7-8 to TRBJ2-7; a possible D gene is TRBD1 (6 bases). V was trimmed by 5 bases and J by 3 bases, leaving 11 bases between them. This CDR3 contains 13 residues. Germline V gene sequence: CDR1 SGHVS, CDR2 FQNEAQ. CDR3 coding DNA: TGTGCCAGCAGCATAACAGGGATCTACGAGCAGTACTTC. It yields the protein CASSITGIYEQYF.

The chain uses TRBV6-1 and TRBJ2-7; TRBD2 aligns across 9 bases. Germline lookup yields CDR1 MNHNS and CDR2 SASEGT. This CDR3 spans 14 amino acids. With V trimmed by 7 bases and J by 1 base, 5 bases remained unmatched. The CDR3 loop is CASKQLAGSYEQYF. The CDR3 nucleotides are TGTGCCAGCAAACAACTAGCGGGTTCCTACGAGCAGTACTTC.

This clonotype was detected a few times. The chain links TRBV5-4 to TRBJ2-2, with 8 nucleotides matching TRBD2. The CDR3 runs to 14 residues. V was pared by 4 bases and J by 7 bases, with 6 bases of the junction left unmatched. Looked up from germline, CDR1 is SGHNT and CDR2 is YYREEE (reference sequence). The CDR3 loop reads CASSPGLGSGELFF. CDR3 nucleotides: TGTGCCAGCAGCCCGGGACTAGGGAGCGGGGAGCTGTTTTTT. Combining the CDR3 with reference TRBV5-4 and TRBJ2-2 gives the whole variable domain ETGVTQSPTHLIKTRGQQVTLRCSSQSGHNTVSWYQQALGQGPQFIFQYYREEENGRGNFPPRFSGLQFPNYSSELNVNALELDDSALYLCASSPGLGSGELFFGEGSRLTVL.

This clonotype was counted ten times or more. The V call is TRBV20-1, the J call TRBJ2-7; 9 positions match TRBD2. The CDR3 contains 16 residues. Germline CDR1 reads DFQATT; CDR2 reads SNEGSKA (reference sequence). The V gene end was trimmed by 3 bases and the J gene end by 0 bases; junction bases not matched to a gene: 9. The CDR3 reads CSARGLTSGISYEQYF. The CDR3 DNA is TGCAGTGCTAGGGGACTGACTAGCGGAATCTCCTACGAGCAGTACTTC.

This clonotype was recorded at least ten times. The chain combines TRBV20-1 with TRBJ2-5; D is uncertain. Germline V gene sequence: CDR1 DFQATT, CDR2 SNEGSKA (reference sequence). V lost 1 base, J lost 5 bases, and 14 bases lay in between. The CDR3 has 14 residues. Here the CDR3 reads CSARAHPYRETQYF. The CDR3 DNA is TGCAGTGCTAGAGCCCACCCGTATAGGGAGACCCAGTACTTC.

This clonotype was detected ten times or more. This chain joins TRBV5-1 and TRBJ2-7; D call uncertain. V lost 0 bases, J lost 6 bases, and 4 bases lay in between. The CDR3 is made up of 11 amino acids. CDR1 SGHRS and CDR2 YFSETQ come from the germline V gene. In nucleotides, the CDR3 is TGCGCCAGCAGCTTGGGGACCGAGCAGTACTTC. It codes for CASSLGTEQYF.

This clonotype was picked up many times. V usage is TRBV18 and J usage is TRBJ1-5; D ambiguous. This CDR3 is 13 amino acids long. V lost 0 bases and J 11 bases, leaving 11 bases between the germline ends. Germline V gene sequence: CDR1 KGHSH, CDR2 LQKENI. CDR3: CASSPPGFSTQHF. CDR3 DNA sequence: TGTGCCAGCTCACCACCGGGTTTTAGCACCCAGCATTTT.

This clonotype was found many times. The chain carries TRBV24-1 and TRBJ2-2; D possibly corresponds to TRBD2 (5 bases). Germline values: CDR1 KGHDR, CDR2 SFDVKD. CDR3 length: 15 amino acids. V shed 5 bases and J shed 1 base, with 10 bases lying between them. CDR3: CATSVGGRNTGELFF. The DNA of the CDR3 is TGTGCCACCAGTGTTGGAGGACGGAACACCGGGGAGCTGTTTTTT.

This clonotype was observed many times. The chain carries TRBV14 and TRBJ1-1; perhaps TRBD1 as D (5 bases). Per the germline V gene, CDR1 is SGHDN and CDR2 is FVKESK. The V and J ends lost 0 bases and 5 bases respectively, with 7 bases between them. The CDR3 totals 13 residues. The CDR3 DNA reads TGTGCCAGCAGCCAAGAGCAGGGAACTGAAGCTTTCTTT. Translation gives CASSQEQGTEAFF.